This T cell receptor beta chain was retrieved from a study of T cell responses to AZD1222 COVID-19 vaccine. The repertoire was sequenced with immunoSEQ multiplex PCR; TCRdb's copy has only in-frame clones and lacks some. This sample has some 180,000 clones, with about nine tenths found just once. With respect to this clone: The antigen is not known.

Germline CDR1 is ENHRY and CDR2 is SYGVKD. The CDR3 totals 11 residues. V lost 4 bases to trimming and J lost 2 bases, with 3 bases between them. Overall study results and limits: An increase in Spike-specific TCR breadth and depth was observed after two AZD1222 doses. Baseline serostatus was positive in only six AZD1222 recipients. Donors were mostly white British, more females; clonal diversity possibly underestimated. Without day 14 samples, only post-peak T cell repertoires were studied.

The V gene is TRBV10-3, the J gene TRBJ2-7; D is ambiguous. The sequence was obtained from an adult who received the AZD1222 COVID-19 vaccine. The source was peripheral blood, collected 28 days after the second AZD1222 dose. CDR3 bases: TGTGCCATCAGTGTCCCCTACGAGCAGTACTTC. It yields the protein CAISVPYEQYF.